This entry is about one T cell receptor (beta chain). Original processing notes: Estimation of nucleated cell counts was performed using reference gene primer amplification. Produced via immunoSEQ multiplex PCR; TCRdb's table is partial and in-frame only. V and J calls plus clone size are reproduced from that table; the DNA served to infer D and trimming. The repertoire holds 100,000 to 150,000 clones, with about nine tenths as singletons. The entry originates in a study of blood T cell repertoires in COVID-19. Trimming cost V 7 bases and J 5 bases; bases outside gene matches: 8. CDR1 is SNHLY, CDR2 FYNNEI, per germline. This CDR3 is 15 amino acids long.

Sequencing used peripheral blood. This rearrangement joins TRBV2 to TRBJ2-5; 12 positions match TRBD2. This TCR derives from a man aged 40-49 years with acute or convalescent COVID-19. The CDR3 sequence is CASKTSGRPWETQYF. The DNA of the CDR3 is TGTGCCAGCAAAACTAGCGGGAGGCCGTGGGAGACCCAGTACTTC.